The 20 T cell receptor beta chains below were found in one sample sequenced in a study of memory CD4+ T cells and cytomegalovirus serostatus. Single viable CD3+CD4+CD8-CD45RO+ cells were sorted as the memory CD4+ T cells. Only in-frame clones appear in the TCRdb table, and some are missing; sequencing was by immunoSEQ multiplex PCR. The sample lists 40,000 or so clones, roughly three quarters occurring once. The sequenced material came from memory CD4+ T cells from blood. These receptors were taken from an adult in good health and CMV-seronegative.

The J gene is TRBJ2-7, the V gene TRBV6-5, with TRBD1 matching over 8 bases. With V trimmed by 4 bases and J by 3 bases, 5 bases remained unmatched. Per the germline V gene, CDR1 is MNHEY and CDR2 is SVGAGI. The CDR3 contains 14 residues. The CDR3, as DNA: TGTGCCAGCAGTTCGGACAGGGTAGGCTACGAGCAGTACTTC. Encoded protein: CASSSDRVGYEQYF.

The rearrangement links TRBV27 to TRBJ1-3; a possible D gene is TRBD1 (5 bases). Trimming stripped 6 bases from V and 0 bases from J, with 18 bases between. The CDR3 extends over 17 amino acids. CDR1 and CDR2 (germline): MNHEY, SMNVEV (reference sequence). CDR3 sequence reads: CASRRKGLGDSGNTIYF. The CDR3 DNA reads as TGTGCCAGCAGAAGAAAGGGGTTAGGGGACTCTGGAAACACCATATATTTT.

V gene TRBV7-2 combines with J gene TRBJ1-5; 8 bases agree with TRBD1. The CDR3 has 13 amino acids. J lost 6 bases, V lost 2 bases, and 0 bases had no gene match. The germline V gene encodes CDR1 SGHTA and CDR2 FQGNSA. The CDR3 DNA reads as TGTGCCAGCAGCTTACAGGGGGCTCAGCCCCAGCATTTT. Its protein is CASSLQGAQPQHF.

This chain links TRBV4-1 with TRBJ2-5; weak D call: TRBD1 (5 bases). CDR1 and CDR2 (germline): MGHRA, YSYEKL. The CDR3 is made up of 16 amino acids. The V end lost 2 bases, the J end lost 4 bases, and 17 bases lay between the germline ends. As DNA, the CDR3 is TGCGCCAGCAGCCAATCCCCTCGGCCTAGGGGAGAGACCCAGTACTTC. Its protein product is CASSQSPRPRGETQYF.

This chain connects TRBV29-1 to TRBJ2-7; 8 nucleotides line up with TRBD1. CDR1 SQVTM and CDR2 ANQGSEA come from the germline V gene. J was trimmed by 7 bases and V by 6 bases; bases with no gene match: 5. CDR3 length: 11 amino acids. The CDR3 loop reads CSVRGRWEQYF. CDR3 DNA sequence: TGCAGCGTCAGGGGGCGATGGGAGCAGTACTTC.

The V gene is TRBV18, the J gene TRBJ1-2; D ambiguous. CDR3 size: 11 residues. The germline V gene encodes CDR1 KGHSH and CDR2 LQKENI. V gave up 2 bases and J gave up 6 bases, with 4 bases separating them. This chain's CDR3 is CASSPKDGYTF. In DNA form, the CDR3 reads TGTGCCAGCTCACCAAAGGATGGCTACACCTTC.

The chain has TRBV5-4 and TRBJ2-7, with a tentative D call TRBD2 (6 bases). The germline V gene has CDR1 SGHNT and CDR2 YYREEE (reference sequence). This CDR3 spans 15 amino acids. V lost 4 bases and J 3 bases, leaving 17 bases between the germline ends. CDR3 DNA: TGTGCCAGCAGCCGCCGGGACTCCGCCTACTACGAGCAGTACTTC. Translated: CASSRRDSAYYEQYF.

The chain is built from TRBV7-2 and TRBJ2-1; 16 bases are shared with TRBD2. Unmatched junction bases numbered 10, after V lost 5 bases and J lost 12 bases. Germline values: CDR1 SGHTA, CDR2 FQGNSA. The CDR3 loop spans 16 amino acids. CDR3: CASSLEGTSGRGRQFF. The CDR3 DNA sequence: TGTGCCAGCAGCCTGGAGGGGACTAGCGGGAGGGGGCGGCAGTTCTTC.

This chain links TRBV6-5 with TRBJ2-7; the D is unclear. V lost 6 bases and J lost 0, with 12 bases in between. Germline V gene data show CDR1 as MNHEY and CDR2 as SVGAGI. The CDR3 spans 14 residues. The CDR3 loop reads CASSRDPSSYEQYF. The CDR3 DNA reads TGTGCCAGCAGCCGAGACCCTAGCTCCTACGAGCAGTACTTC.

The DNA for the CDR3 is TGTGCCAGCAGTGAATCAAAAGGTTTTGGAGAGCAGTTCTTC. Protein sequence: CASSESKGFGEQFF. The genes are TRBV25-1 and TRBJ2-1, with no clear D. V dropped 1 base and J dropped 10 bases, with 14 bases sitting between them. CDR1 and CDR2 from the germline V gene are MGHDK and SYGVNS. CDR3 size: 14 residues.

The chain employs TRBV6-1 and TRBJ2-3; 7 positions agree with TRBD2. The germline CDR1 and CDR2 sequences are MNHNS and SASEGT. CDR3 length: 15 residues. After removal of 4 bases from V and 4 bases from J, the junction contained 8 bases not matched to a gene. This CDR3 is CASSATAGFSDTQYF. CDR3 coding DNA: TGTGCCAGCAGTGCGACAGCGGGGTTTTCAGATACGCAGTATTTT.

Concerning this clone: A read error may produce the germline difference seen at one junction end. The chain recombines TRBV7-7 with TRBJ2-7; 8 bases are shared with TRBD2. Looked up from germline, CDR1 is SSHAT and CDR2 is FNYEAQ (reference sequence). The CDR3 contains 12 residues. The CDR3 spells CASSPLGGAQYF. CDR3 in DNA: TGTGCTAGCAGCCCGCTCGGGGGGGCGCAGTACTTC.

V gene TRBV13 combines with J gene TRBJ1-2; the match to TRBD1 covers 10 bases. Germline trimming cut 5 bases from V and 8 bases from J; bases unmatched to any gene: 8. The CDR3 covers 14 residues. Germline V gene sequence: CDR1 PRHDT, CDR2 FYEKMQ (reference sequence). Written as DNA, the CDR3 is TGTGCCAGCAGCGGCCGGGACAGGGGTTTCGGCTACACCTTC. Translating it yields CASSGRDRGFGYTF. Filled out from reference TRBV13 and TRBJ1-2, the complete variable domain reads AAGVIQSPRHLIKEKRETATLKCYPIPRHDTVYWYQQGPGQDPQFLISFYEKMQSDKGSIPDRFSAQQFSDYHSELNMSSLELGDSALYFCASSGRDRGFGYTFGSGTRLTVV.

The V and J genes are TRBV5-4 and TRBJ2-3, with TRBD1 matching over 8 bases. The CDR3 contains 13 residues. V lost 4 bases, J lost 9 bases, and 7 bases stayed unmatched. CDR1 is SGHNT and CDR2 is YYREEE in the germline V gene (reference sequence). The CDR3 DNA is TGTGCCAGCAGCCTCGACAGGGGACGAACGCAGTATTTT. Amino acid sequence: CASSLDRGRTQYF.

The CDR3 nucleotides are TGTGCCAGCAGAAGCTGGGATAACTATGGCTACACCTTC. Translating gives CASRSWDNYGYTF. The chain uses TRBV14 and TRBJ1-2; D is undetermined. Germline values: CDR1 SGHDN, CDR2 FVKESK. The CDR3 consists of 13 residues. Deletions cut 6 bases from V and 1 base from J, with 9 bases between.

The V gene is TRBV15, the J gene TRBJ1-1, with 7 bases identical to TRBD1. The CDR3 has 15 amino acids. Per the germline V gene, CDR1 is LNHNV and CDR2 is YYDKDF (reference sequence). J lost 4 bases, V lost 3 bases, and 8 bases had no gene match. CDR3 nucleotide sequence: TGTGCCACCAGCAGGGGCGACAGGGCCTTCACTGAAGCTTTCTTT. This sequence encodes CATSRGDRAFTEAFF. Full variable domain (rest looked up from reference TRBV15 and TRBJ1-1): DAMVIQNPRYQVTQFGKPVTLSCSQTLNHNVMYWYQQKSSQAPKLLFHYYDKDFNNEADTPDNFQSRRPNTSFCFLDIRSPGLGDTAMYLCATSRGDRAFTEAFFGQGTRLTVV.

A remark on this clone: Mismatch with germline at one junction end may stem from a read error. The chain employs TRBV7-7 and TRBJ2-5; the D gene is possibly TRBD2 (6 bases). Germline V gene lookup returns CDR1 SSHAT and CDR2 FNYEAQ (reference sequence). The CDR3 has 13 amino acids. CDR3 amino acids: CASSSGVQETQYF. CDR3 in DNA: TGTGCTAGCAGTTCGGGGGTTCAAGAGACCCAGTACTTC.

In DNA, the CDR3 is TGTGCCAGCTCACTCGGACAGGGAGGGTCGAACACTGAAGCTTTCTTT. Residues: CASSLGQGGSNTEAFF. J is TRBJ1-1 and V is TRBV18; 8 nucleotides match TRBD1. Germline V CDR1 and CDR2: KGHSH, LQKENI. The CDR3 sequence is 16 residues long. V shed 4 bases, J shed 1 base, and the junction held 8 bases outside the gene matches.

This chain joins TRBV9 and TRBJ2-2; D is uncertain. V was trimmed by 2 bases and J by 8 bases, leaving 4 bases between them. CDR1 SGDLS and CDR2 YYNGEE come from the germline V gene. This CDR3 is built from 11 residues. CDR3 region: CASSVKGELFF. The CDR3 bases are TGTGCCAGCAGCGTCAAGGGGGAGCTGTTTTTT.

This clone came up once. V is TRBV5-1 and J is TRBJ2-2, with 10 bases lining up with TRBD2. With V trimmed by 2 bases and J by 3 bases, 1 base remained unmatched. Germline V gene data show CDR1 as SGHRS and CDR2 as YFSETQ. This CDR3 has 15 residues. The CDR3 region has the DNA TGCGCCAGCAGCTTCCTAGCGGGAGACACCGGGGAGCTGTTTTTT. Translating it yields CASSFLAGDTGELFF. The complete variable domain, with remaining parts taken from reference TRBV5-1 and TRBJ2-2, reads KAGVTQTPRYLIKTRGQQVTLSCSPISGHRSVSWYQQTPGQGLQFLFEYFSETQRNKGNFPGRFSGRQFSNSRSEMNVSTLELGDSALYLCASSFLAGDTGELFFGEGSRLTVL.